These T cell receptor beta chains were read from a single sample in a study of shared clonotypes between healthy human individuals. Libraries were prepared by immunoSEQ multiplex PCR; TCRdb keeps only in-frame clonotypes and omits some of them. The sample has over 2 million clones; about 95% are singletons. The material sequenced was naive CD8+ T cells sorted from blood. The source is a man between 18 and 29 years old in good health. Each CDR3 is given with its conserved first and last residue. D genes are given only for firm matches. Part of the rows lack a size; the others show once, few, many or a class for expanded clones.

>TRBJ1-2|-|-|TRBV9
TGTGCCAGCAGCGTAGCTGGTTCAGGGCTCAACTATGGCTACACCTTC
CASSVAGSGLNYGYTF
>TRBJ1-1|-|-|TRBV30
TGTGCCTGGAGTGTACTATCCGAAGCTTTCTTT
CAWSVLSEAFF
>TRBJ2-2|-|-|TRBV7-6
TGTGCCAGCAGCTTAGGAGTCGACACCGGGGAGCTGTTTTTT
CASSLGVDTGELFF
>TRBJ2-5|-|-|TRBV7-9
TGTGCCAGCAGCTTAGGAGCTCTCGGCCAGGAGCGAGCCCAGTACTTC
CASSLGALGQERAQYF
>TRBJ2-7|-|-|TRBV2
TGTGCCAGCAGTCCGGACAGTTCCTACGAGCAGTACTTC
CASSPDSSYEQYF
>TRBJ2-7|-|-|TRBV28
TGTGCCAGCAGTTCCCCCCGGCTAGACGAGCAGTACTTC
CASSSPRLDEQYF
>TRBJ2-1|-|-|TRBV7-9
TGTGCCAGCAGCCCGCCCGTGGGGGGTCGCCCGGACAATGAGCAGTTCTTC
CASSPPVGGRPDNEQFF
>TRBJ1-2|-|TRBD1|TRBV27
TGTGCCAGCAGTTCACAGGGGGCGCATAGGGATGGCTACACCTTC
CASSSQGAHRDGYTF
>TRBJ2-2|-|-|TRBV14
TGTGCCAGCAGCCAAGAGAACTTCACCCCCGGGGAGCTGTTTTTT
CASSQENFTPGELFF
>TRBJ2-1|-|TRBD1|TRBV27
TGTGCCAGCAGTCCGGGGACAGGGCCTGATGAGCAGTTCTTC
CASSPGTGPDEQFF
>TRBJ2-6|-|-|TRBV27
TGTGCCAGCAGTAACCGGGACGGCGAATCTGGGGCCAACGTCCTGACTTTC
CASSNRDGESGANVLTF
>TRBJ2-1|-|-|TRBV9
TGTGCCAGCAGTGCTTCTGGGTGGGTTGGGAATGAGCAGTTCTTC
CASSASGWVGNEQFF
>TRBJ1-1|once|TRBD1|TRBV30
TGTGCCTGGAGTGGACAGGGCGCTGAAGCTTTCTTT
CAWSGQGAEAFF
>TRBJ1-5|-|-|TRBV9
TGTGCCAGCAGCGAGTACAGGGAGAAGAGCAATCAGCCCCAGCATTTT
CASSEYREKSNQPQHF
>TRBJ2-2|-|TRBD1|TRBV11-3
TGTGCCAGCAGCTTAGGGGCAGGGGGGAACACCGGGGAGCTGTTTTTT
CASSLGAGGNTGELFF
>TRBJ1-1|-|-|TRBV27
TGTGCCAGCAGTTTATCGGGAGGGGCGGACACTGAAGCTTTCTTT
CASSLSGGADTEAFF
>TRBJ2-1|-|TRBD2|TRBV7-8
TGTGCCAGCAGCCCGGGACTAGCGGGGAGCTCCTACAATGAGCAGTTCTTC
CASSPGLAGSSYNEQFF
>TRBJ2-7|-|-|TRBV27
TGTGCCAGCAGTTTATCGGGAGAAACGGCCGGCGAGCAGTACTTC
CASSLSGETAGEQYF
>TRBJ2-5|-|-|TRBV5-6
TGTGCCAGCAGCCAGGGAGAGACCCAGTACTTC
CASSQGETQYF
>TRBJ2-4|-|TRBD1|TRBV6-1
TGTGCCAGCAGTGAGCCGAGACAGGGCGTGGGCATTCAGTACTTC
CASSEPRQGVGIQYF
>TRBJ2-3|-|TRBD1|TRBV28
TGTGCCAGCAGTTTTGGGGAGAAGGGGGCCTTACTCGACACAGATACGCAGTATTTT
CASSFGEKGALLDTDTQYF
>TRBJ2-3|-|-|TRBV5-1
TGCGCCAGCAGCTGGACAGTGGGTCCGGATACGCAGTATTTT
CASSWTVGPDTQYF
>TRBJ2-2|-|TRBD2|TRBV28
TGTGCCAGCTACGGGGCGGGGGCGAACACCGGGGAGCTGTTTTTT
CASYGAGANTGELFF
>TRBJ2-6|-|TRBD1|TRBV18
TGTGCCACCATCAGGACAGGGACTTCCTCTGGGGCCAACGTCCTGACTTTC
CATIRTGTSSGANVLTF
>TRBJ2-5|-|-|TRBV9
TGTGCCAGCAGCGCTGGAGGGGGGCCCCAAGAGACCCAGTACTTC
CASSAGGGPQETQYF
>TRBJ2-3|-|TRBD2|TRBV9
TGTGCCAGCAGCGCCGCACTAGCGGGATTCACAGATACGCAGTATTTT
CASSAALAGFTDTQYF
>TRBJ2-2|-|TRBD2|TRBV10-3
TGTGCCATCAGTGAGGGGGCGGGACTAGTCACCGGGGAGCTGTTTTTT
CAISEGAGLVTGELFF
>TRBJ2-7|-|-|TRBV4-3
TGCGCCAGCAGCGCCGGGACTTCTACCTACGAGCAGTACTTC
CASSAGTSTYEQYF
>TRBJ2-7|-|-|TRBV5-8
TGTGCCAGCAGTTCGGCAGGGAACTCCTACGAGCAGTACTTC
CASSSAGNSYEQYF
>TRBJ2-3|-|-|TRBV5-1
TGCGCCAGCAGCTTGACTAGCATCACAGATACGCAGTATTTT
CASSLTSITDTQYF
>TRBJ1-1|-|-|TRBV6-1
TGTGCCAGCATTGAATACCCGGGATACACTGAAGCTTTCTTT
CASIEYPGYTEAFF
>TRBJ1-6|-|-|TRBV11-2
TGTGCCAGCAGCTTAGGCGGGGGTAACAGGATTTCACCCCTCCACTTT
CASSLGGGNRISPLHF
>TRBJ1-1|-|-|TRBV27
TGTGCCAGCAGTTTAGGTAGGGTGAACACTGAAGCTTTCTTT
CASSLGRVNTEAFF
>TRBJ1-5|-|-|TRBV27
TGTGCCAGCAGTTTGGGGACAAGCAATCAGCCCCAGCATTTT
CASSLGTSNQPQHF
>TRBJ2-7|-|-|TRBV5-4
TGTGCCAGCAAGGGAGACTCCTACGAGCAGTACTTC
CASKGDSYEQYF
>TRBJ1-4|-|TRBD1|TRBV5-8
TGTGCCAGCAGCCGGGACAGCGGAGATGAAAAACTGTTTTTT
CASSRDSGDEKLFF
>TRBJ1-4|-|-|TRBV14
TGTGCCAGCAGCCAGATCGGGACGACTAATGAAAAACTGTTTTTT
CASSQIGTTNEKLFF
>TRBJ2-7|-|TRBD1|TRBV6-1
TGTGCCAGCGGTCCGGGACAGGTCTACGAGCAGTACTTC
CASGPGQVYEQYF
>TRBJ2-5|-|TRBD2|TRBV7-3
TGTGCCAGCAGCTTAGTAGCGGGGGAACAAGAGACCCAGTACTTC
CASSLVAGEQETQYF
>TRBJ2-7|-|-|TRBV19
TGTGCCAGTTCAGCCGGGTTCTCCTACGAGCAGTACTTC
CASSAGFSYEQYF
>TRBJ2-7|once|-|TRBV6-5
TGTGCCAGCAGTTACGGTCATTCCTCCTACGAGCAGTACTTC
CASSYGHSSYEQYF
>TRBJ2-3|-|-|TRBV10-1
TGCGCCAGCAGTGAGGAGCCCCTGGGTGAGGCAGATACGCAGTATTTT
CASSEEPLGEADTQYF
>TRBJ1-4|-|-|TRBV5-1
TGCGCCAGCAGCTCGAGGGGAGTGGATGAAAAACTGTTTTTT
CASSSRGVDEKLFF
>TRBJ2-7|-|TRBD1|TRBV7-9
TGTGCCAGCAGCTTAGCGCAGGGGGTGGTCGACGAGCAGTACTTC
CASSLAQGVVDEQYF
>TRBJ2-1|-|TRBD2|TRBV2
TGTGCCAGCAGGACTAGCGGGGGAGACAATGAGCAGTTCTTC
CASRTSGGDNEQFF
>TRBJ1-2|-|TRBD1|TRBV25-1
TGTGCCAGCAGTGCGACGACAGGGACGTCGCATGGCTACACCTTC
CASSATTGTSHGYTF
>TRBJ1-1|-|-|TRBV6-5
TGTGCCAGCAGTTACTCGACGGGTGAAGCTTTCTTT
CASSYSTGEAFF
>TRBJ2-3|-|-|TRBV4-1
TGCGCCAGCAGCCAGTCCGGGGCTAGGGGTACAGATACGCAGTATTTT
CASSQSGARGTDTQYF
>TRBJ2-7|-|-|TRBV29-1
TGCAGCGCCTGGAGCGGTGAGTTCTACGAGCAGTACTTC
CSAWSGEFYEQYF
>TRBJ2-1|-|-|TRBV27
TGTGCCAGCAGTTTGAGTCCAGCTCTTGAGCAGTTCTTC
CASSLSPALEQFF
>TRBJ1-2|-|-|TRBV5-4
TGTGCCAGCAGCTTGGCCGGGCAGGGAGGGGAGTATGGCTACACCTTC
CASSLAGQGGEYGYTF
>TRBJ2-3|-|TRBD2|TRBV4-1
TGCGCCAGCAGATCTAGCGGGGGGGCTTGGGATACGCAGTATTTT
CASRSSGGAWDTQYF
>TRBJ2-1|once|-|TRBV29-1
TGCAGCGGTGATGCGGAATCCTACAATGAGCAGTTCTTC
CSGDAESYNEQFF
>TRBJ1-6|-|TRBD1|TRBV27
TGTGCCAGCAGTTTATCACAGGGGGACTATAATTCACCCCTCCACTTT
CASSLSQGDYNSPLHF
>TRBJ2-2|-|TRBD2|TRBV15
TGTGCCACCAGCAGAGATCCACGAGCGGGAGACACCGGGGAGCTGTTTTTT
CATSRDPRAGDTGELFF